This TCR beta chain came from a study of Graves' ophthalmopathy and Graves' hyperthyroidism. Overall study findings and caveats: Ophthalmopathy progression prediction by the model yielded a sensitivity of approximately 68% and a specificity of 72% to 75%. Detected in blood as well were most expanded thyroid clonotypes with frequency above 0.001.

Aged 18 to 65, the patients with hyperthyroidism had under 2 months' duration and were newly diagnosed. Patients were left out if they had other autoimmune diseases, uncontrolled infections, pregnancy or lactation. In its sample, this clonotype was seen many times. Its antigen is not known. Germline V gene lookup returns CDR1 SGHAT and CDR2 FQDESV (reference sequence). V was clipped by 0 bases and J by 3 bases, with 12 bases between them. The CDR3 spans 15 residues. The study amplified TCR beta CDR3 regions using RNA transcripts. HTBI primers were used in a first-round RT-PCR, which preceded a second-round multiplex PCR. MiXCR was run by TCRdb on the multiplex PCR reads, yielding one entry per CDR3 protein. The sample consists of hundreds of thousands of distinct CDR3 sequences, over 20% of them appearing once.

The receptor comes from a young woman with stable Graves' hyperthyroidism. Some clones in this sample may be carry-over from other donors' samples. The chain carries TRBV11-1 and TRBJ2-7; TRBD1 might be the D (6 bases). Input material: peripheral blood. Here the CDR3 DNA reads TGTGCCAGCAGCTTAGCTAGAGGACAGTACTACGAGCAGTACTTC. Residues: CASSLARGQYYEQYF.